This T cell receptor beta chain was captured by sequencing in a study of blood T cell repertoires in COVID-19 (dated by TCRdb to 2020 to 2022). About the study as a whole: The collaborator samples originated in the United States, Italy and Spain and spanned the acute and convalescent phases of COVID-19. The dataset comprised deeply sampled blood TCRbeta repertoires from subjects exposed to, actively infected with, or recovered from COVID-19. Samples were obtained from the ongoing ImmuneRACE study (first 160 participants) and from about 1,300 subjects provided by 6 global collaborators. The prospective study material was composed of cDNA or gDNA derived from T cells, B-cell-depleted T cells, or PBMCs. The repertoires were released in a freely available public database meant as a resource for research on the immune response to SARS-CoV-2. A de-identified subject ID, COVID-19 status, age in years and sex were almost always included in the sample metadata. Where HLA class I and class II types were available, the types were taken from metadata supplied by the sample provider, not from assay-based typing.

Beyond this particular receptor, the publication reports: The amount of clinical and demographic metadata varied by source and participant and was provided uncurated.

Concerning this clone: Its antigen is currently not known. Base qualities are not at hand, and no much larger clone is one base apart.

From its cysteine to its phenylalanine, the CDR3 spans 15 amino acids. Only the CDR3 part of the read is kept: 45 bases, read in frame from the first base. The germline V gene encodes CDR1 MNHEY and CDR2 SVGEGT. V drops 0 bases and J drops 6 bases, leaving 12 bases in between. TCRbeta CDR3 regions were amplified from genomic DNA by means of the immunoSEQ Assay, a bias-controlled multiplex PCR. In the source study's methods: The number of nucleated cells in each sample was estimated by amplification of reference gene primers within the assay. To quantify the absolute abundance of each unique TCRbeta CDR3 rearrangement, sequence reads were collapsed and filtered. For each sample, productive Simpson clonality was calculated by taking the square root of Simpson's diversity index across productive rearrangements. Sourced from immuneACCESS, this table was stored by TCRdb with only in-frame sequences that have V and J called. A share of the clones is absent; for the studies checked, an unresolved V gene accounts for under half, and the remainder has no known explanation. The V and J calls and clone size come from that table; D and trimming were worked out from the DNA. In this sample the table shows roughly 50,000 clones, less than 85% of which occur a single time. About 12% of the sample lies in the top ten.

Each collaborating institution followed its own protocols to collect whole blood in K2EDTA tubes. Collaborator samples were shipped for TCRbeta analysis as frozen whole blood, isolated PBMCs, or DNA extracted from either sample type. Rearrangement joined TRBV6-2 or TRBV6-3 to TRBJ1-5, and TRBD1 may be the D gene, going by 5 matching bases. This TCR came from a human donor in a cohort sampled during active COVID-19. Sequences were obtained from peripheral blood. CDR3 protein: CASSYSSRVSQPQHF. The base sequence is TGTGCCAGCAGTTACTCGTCCAGGGTAAGTCAGCCCCAGCATTTT.